This TCR beta chain was captured in a study of blood T cell repertoires in COVID-19. Participants were aged about 18 to 90 years from roughly 26 US areas. The protocol was immunoSEQ multiplex PCR, while the TCRdb copy is restricted to in-frame clones and leaves out a portion. This table holds about 280,000 clones, about 90% found once. The source is a woman aged 25 to 39 with acute COVID-19. The sample comprised PBMCs or T cells enriched from blood (not recorded which).

The CDR3 region has the DNA TGCGCCAGCAGCCAAGATCTTCCGGCGGGCAACTATGGCTACACCTTC. It is translated as CASSQDLPAGNYGYTF. The chain uses TRBV4-3 and TRBJ1-2, with unresolved D. Germline V gives CDR1 LGHNA, CDR2 YSLEER. The V and J ends lost 0 bases and 2 bases respectively, with 13 bases between them. The CDR3 totals 16 residues.